The entry that follows covers one T cell receptor beta chain sequence. Its specificity is not known. These data originate in a study of cytomegalovirus exposure and HLA in healthy donors. Study outcomes and limitations: V- and J-gene trimming of TCR beta was linked (in a later analysis) to a missense DCLRE1C variant.

The PCR was carried out with 60 Vbeta primers and 13 Jbeta primers. Clones were read by immunoSEQ multiplex PCR, and TCRdb kept only the in-frame ones, dropping some. The table lists under 150,000 clones, around three quarters of them singletons. Germline assignment: CDR1 MDHEN and CDR2 SYDVKM. The CDR3 runs to 19 residues. V was pared by 3 bases and J by 1 base, with 13 bases of the junction left unmatched. What was sequenced was PBMCs. The TCR originated in a woman aged 40 to 50 in good health and CMV-seronegative. The chain carries TRBV28 and TRBJ1-5; TRBD1 matches 9 bases. This CDR3 reads CASSFLLPLDRGSNQPQHF. The CDR3 nucleotides are TGTGCCAGCAGTTTTCTTCTTCCTCTGGACAGGGGAAGCAATCAGCCCCAGCATTTT.